This record looks at one TCR beta chain sequence and its context. Clones were sequenced by immunoSEQ multiplex PCR, and TCRdb holds only the in-frame ones, with some missing. The table includes tens of thousands of clones, around 87% detected once. This specimen comes from a study of blood T cell repertoires in COVID-19. Study details: The analysed material was cDNA or gDNA that came from T cells, B-cell-depleted T cells, or PBMCs.

V was clipped by 5 bases and J by 5 bases, with 12 bases between them. Germline values: CDR1 LNHDA, CDR2 SQIVND (reference sequence). The CDR3 sequence is 13 residues long. Material for sequencing was peripheral blood. The V call is TRBV19, the J call TRBJ2-5; D is perhaps TRBD2 (6 bases). The receptor was derived from a man aged 55 to 69 with active COVID-19. CDR3 DNA sequence: TGTGCCAGTAGTCCGGGGGTAGGGGAGACCCAGTACTTC. Its translation: CASSPGVGETQYF.